The 31 T cell receptor beta chains reported below all come from one sample, sequenced in a study of shared clonotypes between healthy human individuals. Terminally differentiated effector memory CD45RA+ cells were left out of the naive CD8 fraction, which was CD45RO-negative and positively selected for CCR7. Sequencing used immunoSEQ multiplex PCR; TCRdb keeps in-frame clones, though not all of them. The table includes around 1.9 million clones, 85% to 95% detected once. Input material: naive CD8+ T cells from PBMCs. Every receptor here comes from a young man in good health. Some clones in this sample may be carry-over from other donors' samples.

This clone was seen just once. J is TRBJ2-7 and V is TRBV6-6, with D perhaps given as TRBD1 or TRBD2 (5 bases each). Trimming removed 2 bases from V and 2 bases from J, with 13 bases in between. This CDR3 is 15 amino acids long. Germline CDR1 is MNHNY and CDR2 is SVGAGI (reference sequence). CDR3 in DNA: TGTGCCAGCAGTTACGAGGATTGGGGACCCTACGAGCAGTACTTC. Translation: CASSYEDWGPYEQYF.

CDR3 nucleotide sequence: TGTGCCAGCAGCTTGGGCAGGGGGAATTACGAGCAGTACTTC. This translates into CASSLGRGNYEQYF. The chain links TRBV11-3 to TRBJ2-7, with 7 bases identical to TRBD1. This CDR3 spans 14 amino acids. Germline lookup yields CDR1 SGHNT and CDR2 YENEEA. V gave up 3 bases and J gave up 4 bases; unmatched junction bases: 6.

V gene TRBV13 combines with J gene TRBJ2-7, with TRBD2 matching 11 bases. The CDR3 covers 15 residues. V lost 4 bases, J lost 5 bases, and 7 bases stayed unmatched. Germline V lookup: CDR1 PRHDT, CDR2 FYEKMQ (reference sequence). CDR3 sequence (DNA): TGTGCCAGCAGCTCCCTGCAACTAGCGGGAGACGAGCAGTACTTC. This codes for CASSSLQLAGDEQYF.

The rearrangement joins TRBV7-9 to TRBJ2-1; D is perhaps TRBD2 (6 bases). The germline V and J ends were trimmed by 5 bases and 2 bases, with 16 bases remaining between them. The germline CDR1 and CDR2 sequences are SEHNR and FQNEAQ (reference sequence). This CDR3 has 16 residues. The CDR3 here is CASSGTPGTAYNEQFF. CDR3 DNA sequence: TGTGCCAGCAGCGGCACCCCAGGGACTGCCTACAATGAGCAGTTCTTC.

This chain links TRBV6-6 with TRBJ2-3; possibly TRBD2 for D (5 bases). The germline CDR1 and CDR2 sequences are MNHNY and SVGAGI (reference sequence). The CDR3 is 15 residues long. Trimming took off 7 bases at V and 0 bases at J, with 14 bases between the two ends. The DNA of the CDR3 is TGTGCCAGCACCTCGCAGCGGCCTAGCACAGATACGCAGTATTTT. Residues: CASTSQRPSTDTQYF.

The V and J genes are TRBV6-5 and TRBJ2-2; D is ambiguous. V lost 0 bases to trimming and J lost 4 bases, with 12 bases between them. Looked up from germline, CDR1 is MNHEY and CDR2 is SVGAGI. The CDR3 runs 16 residues. The CDR3 bases are TGTGCCAGCAGTTACTCGGGTCCAGCGCTCACCGGGGAGCTGTTTTTT. Protein sequence: CASSYSGPALTGELFF.

The chain has TRBV9 and TRBJ2-1; no firm D call. V was pared by 4 bases and J by 7 bases, with 12 bases between. The CDR3 runs to 13 residues. Per germline, CDR1 SGDLS and CDR2 YYNGEE. The CDR3 sequence: CASSSSGWNEQFF. The CDR3 nucleotides read TGTGCCAGCAGCTCATCCGGGTGGAATGAGCAGTTCTTC.

V is TRBV6-1 and J is TRBJ2-7; 11 bases agree with TRBD2. The germline V gene encodes CDR1 MNHNS and CDR2 SASEGT. The CDR3 extends over 17 amino acids. V lost 1 base to trimming and J lost 3 bases; unmatched junction nucleotides: 8. CDR3 sequence: CASSEEIAGGPIYEQYF. The DNA of the CDR3 is TGTGCCAGCAGTGAAGAAATAGCGGGAGGGCCGATCTACGAGCAGTACTTC.

A word on this clone: The same CDR3 can be traced to other DNA sequences in this sample. The gene calls are TRBV19 and TRBJ1-1; D is ambiguous. Germline CDR1 LNHDA, CDR2 SQIVND (reference sequence). Trimming removed 5 bases from V and 4 bases from J, with 8 bases in between. The CDR3 has 12 amino acids. The CDR3 is CASSLKGTEAFF. CDR3 sequence (DNA): TGTGCCAGTAGTCTGAAGGGCACTGAAGCTTTCTTT.

The CDR3 region has the DNA TGTGCCAGCGACGAGTCAGGGAACACTGAAGCTTTCTTT. Its protein product is CASDESGNTEAFF. The V call is TRBV19, the J call TRBJ1-1; no reliable D call. Germline V gene lookup returns CDR1 LNHDA and CDR2 SQIVND (reference sequence). The length of the CDR3 is 13 residues. V lost 9 bases to trimming and J lost 1 base, with 12 bases between them.

This clone has only a few counts. This rearrangement joins TRBV28 to TRBJ1-1; D not certain. V lost 3 bases, J lost 11 bases, and 10 bases lay in between. The CDR3 is made up of 11 amino acids. Germline V gene data show CDR1 as MDHEN and CDR2 as SYDVKM. The CDR3 protein is CASSFEVAAFF. Here the CDR3 DNA reads TGTGCCAGCAGTTTCGAGGTGGCGGCTTTCTTT.

This chain uses TRBV5-5 with TRBJ1-2, with no clear D. The ends were cut back, 6 bases at V and 7 bases at J, with 16 bases in the middle. Per germline, CDR1 SGHKS and CDR2 YYEKEE (reference sequence). The CDR3 consists of 13 residues. The CDR3 coding sequence is TGTGCCAGCACCTATCAGGTTCAGTTTGGCTACACCTTC. It yields the protein CASTYQVQFGYTF.

As to this clone: The identical CDR3 is also encoded by other nucleotide sequences in the sample. The chain links TRBV7-9 to TRBJ1-1, with D unresolved. V was clipped by 5 bases and J by 3 bases, with 4 bases between them. The CDR3 spans 11 residues. Germline CDR1 reads SEHNR; CDR2 reads FQNEAQ (reference sequence). CDR3 loop: CASSRDTEAFF. CDR3 bases: TGTGCCAGCAGCCGGGACACTGAAGCTTTCTTT.

Turning to this clone: Other DNA sequences in the same sample also yield this CDR3. This chain uses TRBV7-9 with TRBJ2-2, with D uncertain. V gave up 2 bases and J gave up 8 bases, with 3 bases separating them. Germline CDR1 and CDR2: SEHNR and FQNEAQ (reference sequence). The CDR3 has 11 residues. The DNA for the CDR3 is TGTGCCAGCAGCTTATTTGGGGAGCTGTTTTTT. It encodes CASSLFGELFF. The full variable domain, completed using reference TRBV7-9 and TRBJ2-2, is DTGVSQNPRHKITKRGQNVTFRCDPISEHNRLYWYRQTLGQGPEFLTYFQNEAQLEKSRLLSDRFSAERPKGSFSTLEIQRTEQGDSAMYLCASSLFGELFFGEGSRLTVL.

As concerns this clone: This specimen includes other DNA sequences encoding the same CDR3. The chain joins TRBV9 to TRBJ2-3; maybe TRBD1 (5 bases). This CDR3 contains 14 residues. Trimming shortened V by 0 bases and J by 2 bases, and 7 bases separated the two germline ends. CDR1 is SGDLS and CDR2 is YYNGEE in the germline V gene. CDR3 amino acids: CASSVAGNTDTQYF. CDR3 in DNA: TGTGCCAGCAGCGTAGCAGGGAACACAGATACGCAGTATTTT.

This chain links TRBV9 with TRBJ2-7, with 7 bases aligning to TRBD2. This CDR3 has 13 amino acids. Unmatched junction bases numbered 3, after V lost 4 bases and J lost 2 bases. The germline CDR1 and CDR2 sequences are SGDLS and YYNGEE. The CDR3 DNA reads TGTGCCAGCAGCTCAAGCGGGGCCTACGAGCAGTACTTC. Its translation is CASSSSGAYEQYF.

The V call is TRBV2, the J call TRBJ2-7; TRBD2 aligns across 7 bases. The germline CDR1 and CDR2 sequences are SNHLY and FYNNEI. The V gene end was trimmed by 3 bases and the J gene end by 6 bases; junction bases not matched to a gene: 14. There are 16 residues in the CDR3. The DNA for the CDR3 is TGTGCCAGCAGTGAGGGGGGAGGGCCAAGTAGTTCCGAGCAGTACTTC. Its translation is CASSEGGGPSSSEQYF. Together with reference TRBV2 and TRBJ2-7, the CDR3 gives the full variable domain: EPEVTQTPSHQVTQMGQEVILRCVPISNHLYFYWYRQILGQKVEFLVSFYNNEISEKSEIFDDQFSVERPDGSNFTLKIRSTKLEDSAMYFCASSEGGGPSSSEQYFGPGTRLTVT.

The V gene is TRBV7-9, the J gene TRBJ1-5; TRBD1 might be the D (6 bases). V was pared by 5 bases and J by 3 bases, with 14 bases between. The CDR3 loop spans 15 amino acids. Germline V CDR1 and CDR2: SEHNR, FQNEAQ (reference sequence). This chain's CDR3 is CASSQTGAINQPQHF. In DNA, the CDR3 is TGTGCCAGCAGCCAAACGGGGGCCATCAATCAGCCCCAGCATTTT.

This clone appeared once. This rearrangement joins TRBV28 to TRBJ1-5, with D possibly matching TRBD1 (6 bases). This CDR3 has 17 residues. The germline CDR1 and CDR2 sequences are MDHEN and SYDVKM. Between the trimmed V and J ends, which lost 5 bases and 2 bases, there was a span of 19 bases. CDR3 loop: CASSTSAGAYGNQPQHF. The CDR3 nucleotides are TGTGCCAGCAGTACCTCAGCAGGGGCTTACGGCAATCAGCCCCAGCATTTT.

On this clone: Other DNA variants within this sample encode the same CDR3. The CDR3: CASSFTVYNEQFF. The CDR3 DNA follows: TGTGCCAGCAGTTTTACGGTCTACAATGAGCAGTTCTTC. J is TRBJ2-1 and V is TRBV27; no definite D call. The germline V gene has CDR1 MNHEY and CDR2 SMNVEV (reference sequence). Trimming removed 3 bases from V and 3 bases from J, with 6 bases in between. The CDR3 runs to 13 residues.

With regard to this clone: In the same sample, other DNA sequences code for this CDR3. The rearrangement links TRBV27 to TRBJ2-7; 9 bases are a match to TRBD2. Per the germline V gene, CDR1 is MNHEY and CDR2 is SMNVEV (reference sequence). The V gene end was trimmed by 3 bases and the J gene end by 1 base; junction bases not matched to a gene: 4. This CDR3 region has 15 residues. CDR3: CASSLSLAGSYEQYF. The DNA of the CDR3 is TGTGCCAGCAGTTTGTCCCTAGCGGGATCCTACGAGCAGTACTTC.

The chain joins TRBV19 to TRBJ1-1; TRBD1 agrees at 7 bases. This CDR3 comprises 16 residues. The germline CDR1 and CDR2 sequences are LNHDA and SQIVND (reference sequence). The V segment lost 3 bases and the J segment 0 bases; nucleotides outside the gene matches: 7. CDR3 nucleotides: TGTGCCAGTAGTATTCGGACAGGAGGGATGAACACTGAAGCTTTCTTT. Amino acid sequence: CASSIRTGGMNTEAFF.

The chain uses TRBV6-6 and TRBJ1-1; D uncertain. The V gene lost 6 bases and the J gene lost 4 bases, with 18 bases spanning the gap. The length of the CDR3 is 15 residues. The germline V gene has CDR1 MNHNY and CDR2 SVGAGI (reference sequence). The CDR3 DNA is TGTGCCAGCAGCCCATTGCGGGAGTGGTCCACTGAAGCTTTCTTT. Translation gives CASSPLREWSTEAFF.

This clone was recorded only once. The chain has TRBV7-9 and TRBJ2-1; no reliable D call. This CDR3 contains 15 residues. Germline V gene sequence: CDR1 SEHNR, CDR2 FQNEAQ (reference sequence). With 4 bases removed from V and 0 bases from J, the gap between germline ends came to 10 bases. The CDR3 protein is CASSSHQLSYNEQFF. The CDR3 nucleotides are TGTGCCAGCAGCTCCCACCAACTCTCCTACAATGAGCAGTTCTTC.

CDR3 sequence (DNA): TGTGCCAGCAGTGAGCTTACGGTCTCCTACGAGCAGTACTTC. Translating gives CASSELTVSYEQYF. The V and J genes are TRBV6-1 and TRBJ2-7; D gene ambiguous. The CDR3 is made up of 14 amino acids. Between the trimmed V and J ends, which lost 3 bases and 0 bases, there was a span of 9 bases. CDR1 MNHNS and CDR2 SASEGT come from the germline V gene.

The chain couples TRBV9 to TRBJ2-1; D is perhaps TRBD1 (6 bases). This CDR3 has 15 amino acids. V was clipped by 3 bases and J by 6 bases, with 16 bases between them. Germline lookup yields CDR1 SGDLS and CDR2 YYNGEE. The DNA of the CDR3 is TGTGCCAGCAGCGAGCAGGGGTTACCGGGCAATGAGCAGTTCTTC. Its translation is CASSEQGLPGNEQFF.

This chain joins TRBV4-1 and TRBJ1-2; D is possibly TRBD1 (5 bases). Germline V lookup: CDR1 MGHRA, CDR2 YSYEKL. The CDR3 extends over 17 amino acids. Trimming took off 4 bases at V and 6 bases at J, with 24 bases between the two ends. The CDR3 is CASSLHLGTTNAHGYTF. CDR3 nucleotides: TGCGCCAGCAGCCTCCATCTTGGGACGACCAATGCCCATGGCTACACCTTC.

The CDR3 protein is CASSLVDGASGYTF. The CDR3 nucleotides read TGTGCCAGCAGCCTCGTCGATGGGGCGAGCGGCTACACCTTC. J is TRBJ1-2 and V is TRBV9; TRBD1 might be the D (5 bases). Germline V CDR1 and CDR2: SGDLS, YYNGEE. CDR3 length equals 14 residues. V was shortened by 4 bases and J by 8 bases, with 18 bases between the two germline ends.

The chain recombines TRBV6-6 with TRBJ1-2; D is unresolved. Germline CDR1 is MNHNY and CDR2 is SVGAGI (reference sequence). V was pared by 7 bases and J by 2 bases, with 17 bases between. The length of the CDR3 is 15 residues. CDR3 sequence: CASTTDGRENYGYTF. CDR3 nucleotides: TGTGCCAGCACCACAGACGGACGCGAGAACTATGGCTACACCTTC.

The DNA for the CDR3 is TGTGCCAGCAGCTTTCCGGGGAACTACGAGCAGTACTTC. It is translated as CASSFPGNYEQYF. The chain carries TRBV7-8 and TRBJ2-7; TRBD2 is a possible D gene (5 bases). The CDR3 has 13 amino acids. V was pared by 3 bases and J by 3 bases, with 9 bases between. The germline V gene has CDR1 SGHVS and CDR2 FQNEAQ.

The rearrangement links TRBV5-1 to TRBJ1-2, with 10 bases that match TRBD1. V shed 3 bases and J 6 bases; nucleotides not matched to a gene: 8. This CDR3 region has 15 residues. CDR1 is SGHRS and CDR2 is YFSETQ in the germline V gene. CDR3 sequence: CASSSPGQGIDGYTF. CDR3 nucleotide sequence: TGCGCCAGCAGCTCACCGGGACAGGGGATCGATGGCTACACCTTC.